A selection of T cell receptor beta chains follows, all from one sample in a study of blood T cell repertoires in COVID-19. The data were produced by immunoSEQ multiplex PCR, yet TCRdb's version contains in-frame clones alone and is incomplete. The table shows more than 200,000 clones, with 85% to 90% occurring only once. Sequenced input: peripheral blood. The source is a young man with COVID-19, enrolled during active disease. Both conserved end residues are part of each CDR3. A D gene is named only where the DNA matches it firmly. Size values are once, few and many counts, or a class for expanded clones, and some rows have none.

TRBV7-3	TRBJ2-6	17	-	-	CASSPTQIYSGANVLTF	TGTGCCAGCAGCCCGACACAGATTTACTCTGGGGCCAACGTCCTGACTTTC
TRBV7-9	TRBJ1-3	13	-	-	CASGQNSGNTIYF	TGTGCCAGCGGACAGAACTCTGGAAACACCATATATTTT
TRBV5-6	TRBJ2-7	14	TRBD2	-	CASKGTSGPYEQYF	TGTGCCAGCAAAGGGACTAGCGGGCCTTACGAGCAGTACTTC
TRBV6-6	TRBJ1-2	13	TRBD1	-	CASSYSGTDGYTF	TGTGCCAGCAGTTACTCGGGGACAGATGGCTACACCTTC
TRBV2	TRBJ1-4	15	-	-	CASTKGGGAREKLFF	TGTGCCAGCACCAAAGGGGGGGGCGCGCGGGAAAAACTGTTTTTT
TRBV27	TRBJ2-7	14	TRBD1	-	CASSSRQGSDEQYF	TGTGCCAGCAGTTCCCGACAGGGGTCCGACGAGCAGTACTTC
TRBV27	TRBJ2-7	13	TRBD2	-	CASRTWGGDEQYF	TGTGCCAGCCGTACGTGGGGAGGGGACGAGCAGTACTTC
TRBV15	TRBJ1-2	14	-	-	CATSRGRGAYGYTF	TGTGCCACCAGCAGAGGCAGGGGTGCCTATGGCTACACCTTC
TRBV28	TRBJ2-7	15	TRBD1	-	CASSLADRDLYEQYF	TGTGCCAGCAGTTTGGCCGACAGGGACCTCTACGAGCAGTACTTC
TRBV7-8	TRBJ2-7	14	TRBD1	-	CASSLYGQAYEQYF	TGTGCCAGCAGCTTATACGGACAGGCATACGAGCAGTACTTC
TRBV28	TRBJ1-6	17	TRBD1	-	CASSSPLPGTGDSPLHF	TGTGCCAGCAGTTCGCCGCTTCCCGGGACAGGGGATTCACCCCTCCACTTT
TRBV7-2	TRBJ2-7	15	TRBD1	-	CASRPTGYSSYEQYF	TGTGCCAGCAGGCCGACAGGGTATAGCTCCTACGAGCAGTACTTC
TRBV27	TRBJ2-7	16	TRBD1	-	CASSLGPSGQVNEQYF	TGTGCCAGCAGTTTGGGGCCCTCGGGACAGGTGAACGAGCAGTACTTC
TRBV7-9	TRBJ2-2	16	-	-	CASSLKKFLNTGELFF	TGTGCCAGCAGCTTAAAAAAATTCCTGAACACCGGGGAGCTGTTTTTT
TRBV29-1	TRBJ1-3	16	TRBD1	-	CSVEDLAGGDGNTIYF	TGCAGCGTTGAAGATCTAGCAGGGGGCGATGGAAACACCATATATTTT
TRBV4-3	TRBJ2-2	16	TRBD1	few	CASSPAGGDESGELFF	TGCGCCAGCAGCCCAGCAGGGGGCGACGAGTCCGGGGAGCTGTTTTTT
TRBV5-1	TRBJ2-3	15	-	-	CASSLETGRWDTQYF	TGCGCCAGCAGCTTGGAAACGGGGAGATGGGATACGCAGTATTTT
TRBV9	TRBJ2-3	16	TRBD2	once	CASSLRAGGWGDTQYF	TGTGCCAGCAGCTTACGAGCGGGGGGCTGGGGAGATACGCAGTATTTT
TRBV27	TRBJ2-5	14	-	-	CASSFSGLQETQYF	TGTGCCAGCAGTTTCTCAGGGCTCCAGGAGACCCAGTACTTC
TRBV28	TRBJ1-6	16	TRBD1	-	CASTSAGGGARSPLHF	TGTGCCAGCACTTCAGCGGGAGGGGGCGCACGGTCACCCCTCCACTTT
TRBV19	TRBJ1-6	15	-	-	CASSQGQGQGSPLHF	TGTGCCAGTAGTCAGGGGCAGGGACAAGGCTCACCCCTCCACTTT
TRBV7-8	TRBJ1-1	16	TRBD1	-	CASSSRQGATVTEAFF	TGTGCCAGCAGCTCACGACAGGGGGCCACCGTTACTGAAGCTTTCTTT
TRBV5-1	TRBJ2-5	15	TRBD1	-	CASSDPRGRGETQYF	TGCGCCAGCAGCGACCCCAGGGGGCGCGGAGAGACCCAGTACTTC
TRBV30	TRBJ2-1	13	TRBD2	-	CAWNGGRGFEQFF	TGTGCCTGGAATGGGGGGAGGGGTTTCGAGCAGTTCTTC
TRBV9	TRBJ2-5	12	-	-	CASSTSRETQYF	TGTGCCAGCAGCACTAGCAGGGAGACCCAGTACTTC
TRBV3-1/TRBV3-2	TRBJ2-2	14	-	-	CASSRGAGTGELFF	TGTGCCAGCAGCCGAGGGGCGGGAACCGGGGAGCTGTTTTTT
TRBV24-1	TRBJ1-1	15	-	-	CATSDSGGAETEAFF	TGTGCCACCAGTGATTCGGGGGGGGCAGAGACTGAAGCTTTCTTT
TRBV18	TRBJ1-4	16	TRBD1	-	CASSQTRQGYNEKLFF	TGTGCCAGCTCACAAACCCGACAGGGATATAATGAAAAACTGTTTTTT